Listed below are T cell receptor beta chains from one sample, sequenced in a study of T cell responses to AZD1222 COVID-19 vaccine. TCRdb's table, derived via immunoSEQ multiplex PCR, lists solely in-frame clones and lacks some. Counted here are about 100,000 clones, approximately 93% occurring once; the ten biggest clones make up 6.5% to 8.5%. Material: peripheral blood, obtained 28 days after the second AZD1222 dose. These receptors all stem from an adult who received the AZD1222 COVID-19 vaccine. Each CDR3 is given with its conserved first and last residue. A D gene is named only where the DNA matches it firmly. For some rows the clone size is stated as once, few or many, or as a class when expanded; others skip it.

>TRBJ2-7|TRBV19|.|TRBD2
TGTGCCAGTATGGCTAGCGGCCCCTCCTACGAGCAGTACTTC
CASMASGPSYEQYF
>TRBJ1-6|TRBV6-2/TRBV6-3|once|.
TGTGCCAGCAGTTACTCGAATGACAGATTTTCACCCCTCCACTTT
CASSYSNDRFSPLHF
>TRBJ1-1|TRBV6-5|.|TRBD1
TGTGCCAGCAGGACCTACAGGGGGCGGAAAACTGAAGCTTTCTTT
CASRTYRGRKTEAFF
>TRBJ2-7|TRBV5-5|.|.
TGTGCCAGCAGCTTGAGCGGCCAATCCTACGAGCAGTACTTC
CASSLSGQSYEQYF
>TRBJ1-6|TRBV2|.|.
TGTGCCAGCCGGAGCTCCCTCGTAGAACCCCTCCACTTT
CASRSSLVEPLHF
>TRBJ2-3|TRBV5-1|.|TRBD2
TGCGCCAGCAGCGAAAAGCGGGAGGGAAGGCGCCGCACAGATACGCAGTATTTT
CASSEKREGRRRTDTQYF
>TRBJ2-3|TRBV7-2|.|.
TGTGCCAGCAGCTTAGTTTTAGCTGCCACAGATACGCAGTATTTT
CASSLVLAATDTQYF
>TRBJ2-7|TRBV22-1|.|.
TGTCCTGGGAGCGCACCAAGAAGGAGGACAGGGGGGTCCTACGAGCAGTACTTC
CPGSAPRRRTGGSYEQYF
>TRBJ1-1|TRBV28|.|.
TGTGCCAGCAGTTCTCTTTTGAACACTGAAGCTTTCTTT
CASSSLLNTEAFF
>TRBJ2-7|TRBV15|once|.
TGTGCCACCAGCAGAGTGGGTAGCGGATCCTACGAGCAGTACTTC
CATSRVGSGSYEQYF
>TRBJ2-1|TRBV21-1|.|.
TGTGCCAGCCTGCGTGGGGCGTACAATGAGCAGTTCTTC
CASLRGAYNEQFF
>TRBJ2-6|TRBV5-1|once|.
TGCGCCAGCAGGTCTGGGGCCAACGTCCTGACTTTC
CASRSGANVLTF
>TRBJ2-7|TRBV27|.|TRBD1
TGTGCCAGCAGTTTATGGGGACAGGGGGTAAACGAGCAGTACTTC
CASSLWGQGVNEQYF
>TRBJ1-2|TRBV19|.|.
TGTGCCAGTAGTATACCCCGGGGGGGCTATGGCTACACCTTC
CASSIPRGGYGYTF
>TRBJ2-7|TRBV5-5|once|TRBD1
TGTGCCAGCACCCTTAGACAGGGGCAAGACCCCTACGAGCAGTACTTC
CASTLRQGQDPYEQYF
>TRBJ1-2|TRBV6-5|.|.
TGTGCCAGCAGTTCTGACAGGAGAAACTATGGCTACACCTTC
CASSSDRRNYGYTF
>TRBJ1-4|TRBV6-5|once|TRBD1
TGTGCCAGCAGGTACAGGGGGGCAACTAATGAAAAACTGTTTTTT
CASRYRGATNEKLFF
>TRBJ2-7|TRBV7-8|.|TRBD2
TGTGCCAGCAGCTTAGGGGTGACTAGCGTGCCCTACGAGCAGTACTTC
CASSLGVTSVPYEQYF
>TRBJ1-2|TRBV28|.|TRBD1
TGTGCCAGCATATCTCCGGGACAGGGGACCGGCTACACCTTC
CASISPGQGTGYTF
>TRBJ2-7|TRBV7-8|once|TRBD2
TGTGCCAGCAGCCCGCGGACTAGCGGGAGTTTTTACGAGCAGTACTTC
CASSPRTSGSFYEQYF
>TRBJ2-4|TRBV10-1|.|.
TGCGCCAGCAGTGACTCCGACAGGTCCATTCAGTACTTC
CASSDSDRSIQYF
>TRBJ1-4|TRBV28|.|TRBD1
TGTGCCAGCAGTTTCCCCAGGGACAGATCTCCGGGGTCCGCTAATGAAAAACTGTTTTTT
CASSFPRDRSPGSANEKLFF
>TRBJ2-2|TRBV9|once|TRBD2
TGTGCCAGCAGCGTAAGACTAGCGGGAGATCACGGGACCGGGGAGCTGTTTTTT
CASSVRLAGDHGTGELFF
>TRBJ1-4|TRBV11-2|.|.
TGTGCCAGCAGCCCCGCCGGCGGCGAAGAAAAACTGTTTTTT
CASSPAGGEEKLFF
>TRBJ1-4|TRBV6-1|few|.
TGTGCCAGCAGTGAAGTACCGGAAAAACTGTTTTTT
CASSEVPEKLFF
>TRBJ2-1|TRBV5-1|.|.
TGCGCCAGCAGCTTAGCAGGTACCTCCTACAATGAGCAGTTCTTC
CASSLAGTSYNEQFF
>TRBJ2-3|TRBV30|.|.
TGTGCCTGGAGACCCAGGGATACTAGCACAGATACGCAGTATTTT
CAWRPRDTSTDTQYF
>TRBJ1-3|TRBV19|.|.
TGTGCCAGTAGTGAAACAGGATTCTCTGGAAACACCATATATTTT
CASSETGFSGNTIYF
>TRBJ2-5|TRBV2|.|TRBD2
TGTGCCAGCAGTTCGACCGGGACTAGCGCAGAGACCCAGTACTTC
CASSSTGTSAETQYF
>TRBJ2-7|TRBV4-3|.|.
TGCGCCAGCAGCCAAGCCCGAACCGCCCACGAGCAGTACTTC
CASSQARTAHEQYF
>TRBJ1-5|TRBV5-5|.|.
TGTGCCAGCAGCCTCCGGGATCAGCCCCAGCATTTT
CASSLRDQPQHF
>TRBJ2-1|TRBV30|.|TRBD2
TGTGCCTGGACTAGCGGGGCCTACAATGAGCAGTTCTTC
CAWTSGAYNEQFF
>TRBJ2-6|TRBV12-3/TRBV12-4|.|.
TGTGCCAGCGATAGTGGGGCCAACGTCCTGACTTTC
CASDSGANVLTF
>TRBJ2-7|TRBV15|.|.
TGTGCCACCAGCAGTGACTTAAGAAGGGGAACTTACGAGCAGTACTTC
CATSSDLRRGTYEQYF
>TRBJ2-3|TRBV19|.|.
TGTGCCACCTCTGCAGGGAGCACAGATACGCAGTATTTT
CATSAGSTDTQYF
>TRBJ2-2|TRBV30|.|.
TGTGCCTGGAGGGAGACAAACACCGGGGAGCTGTTTTTT
CAWRETNTGELFF
>TRBJ1-1|TRBV6-5|once|.
TGTGCCAGCAGTTATGAAGGGATTTACACTGAAGCTTTCTTT
CASSYEGIYTEAFF